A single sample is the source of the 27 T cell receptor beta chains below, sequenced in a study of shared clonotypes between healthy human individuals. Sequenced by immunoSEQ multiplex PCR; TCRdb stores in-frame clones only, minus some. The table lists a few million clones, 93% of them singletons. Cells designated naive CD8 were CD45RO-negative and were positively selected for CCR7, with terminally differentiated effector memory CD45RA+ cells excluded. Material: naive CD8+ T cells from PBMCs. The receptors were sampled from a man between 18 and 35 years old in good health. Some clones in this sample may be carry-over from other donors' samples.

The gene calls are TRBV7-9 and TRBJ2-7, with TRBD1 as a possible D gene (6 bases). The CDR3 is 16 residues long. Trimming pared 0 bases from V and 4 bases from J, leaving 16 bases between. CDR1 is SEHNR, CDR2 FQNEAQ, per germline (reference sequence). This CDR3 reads CASSLAFPRGEYEQYF. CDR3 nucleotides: TGTGCCAGCAGCTTAGCGTTCCCCAGGGGAGAGTACGAGCAGTACTTC.

Here the CDR3 reads CASSELGGHNNSPLHF. The CDR3 DNA reads as TGTGCCAGCAGTGAGTTGGGCGGACACAATAATTCACCCCTCCACTTT. The rearrangement links TRBV2 to TRBJ1-6, with D possibly being TRBD1 (5 bases). Germline assignment: CDR1 SNHLY and CDR2 FYNNEI. V lost 3 bases, J lost 5 bases, and 14 bases lay in between. The CDR3 runs 16 residues.

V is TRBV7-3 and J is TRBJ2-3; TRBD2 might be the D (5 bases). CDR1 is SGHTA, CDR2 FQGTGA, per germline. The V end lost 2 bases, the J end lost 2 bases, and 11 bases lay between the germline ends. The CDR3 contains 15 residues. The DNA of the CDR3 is TGTGCCAGCAGCTTAGGCGGGTCCTTCACAGATACGCAGTATTTT. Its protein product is CASSLGGSFTDTQYF.

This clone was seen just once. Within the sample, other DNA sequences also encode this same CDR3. The CDR3 DNA sequence: TGTGCCAGCAGTTTTAGCGGGCCCCCCTACGAGCAGTACTTC. Translated, it gives CASSFSGPPYEQYF. The chain combines TRBV27 with TRBJ2-7; TRBD2 aligns across 7 bases. Germline V gives CDR1 MNHEY, CDR2 SMNVEV (reference sequence). The trim removed 3 bases at V and 2 bases at J, leaving 4 bases unmatched. The CDR3 consists of 14 residues.

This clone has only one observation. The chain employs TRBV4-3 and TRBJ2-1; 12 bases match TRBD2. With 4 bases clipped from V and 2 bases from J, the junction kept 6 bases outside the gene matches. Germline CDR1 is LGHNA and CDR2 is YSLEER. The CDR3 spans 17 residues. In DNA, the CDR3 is TGCGCCAGCAGCCTTAGACTAGCGGGAGAACCCTACAATGAGCAGTTCTTC. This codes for CASSLRLAGEPYNEQFF.

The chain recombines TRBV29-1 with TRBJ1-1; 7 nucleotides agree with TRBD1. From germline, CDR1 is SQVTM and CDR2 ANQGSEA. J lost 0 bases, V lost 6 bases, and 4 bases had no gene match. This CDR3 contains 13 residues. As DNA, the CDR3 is TGCAGCGTAATCACAGGGGTGAACACTGAAGCTTTCTTT. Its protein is CSVITGVNTEAFF.

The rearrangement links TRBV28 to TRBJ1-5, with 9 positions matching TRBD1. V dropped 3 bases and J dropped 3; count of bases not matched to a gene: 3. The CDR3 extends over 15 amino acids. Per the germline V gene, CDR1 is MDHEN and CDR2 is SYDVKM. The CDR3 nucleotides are TGTGCCAGCAGTTTCCGGACAGGGGTCAATCAGCCCCAGCATTTT. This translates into CASSFRTGVNQPQHF.

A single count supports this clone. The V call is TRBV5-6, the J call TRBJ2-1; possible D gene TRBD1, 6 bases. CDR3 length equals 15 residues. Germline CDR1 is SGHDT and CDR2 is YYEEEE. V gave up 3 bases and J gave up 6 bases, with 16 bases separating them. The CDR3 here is CASSSTAKGVNEQFF. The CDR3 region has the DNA TGTGCCAGCAGCTCGACAGCAAAGGGGGTCAATGAGCAGTTCTTC.

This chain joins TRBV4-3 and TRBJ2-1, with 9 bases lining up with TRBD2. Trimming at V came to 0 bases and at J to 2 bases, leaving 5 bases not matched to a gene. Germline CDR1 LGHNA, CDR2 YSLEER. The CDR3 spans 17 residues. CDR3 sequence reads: CASSQDPREGAYNEQFF. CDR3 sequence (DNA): TGCGCCAGCAGCCAAGATCCGCGGGAGGGAGCCTACAATGAGCAGTTCTTC.

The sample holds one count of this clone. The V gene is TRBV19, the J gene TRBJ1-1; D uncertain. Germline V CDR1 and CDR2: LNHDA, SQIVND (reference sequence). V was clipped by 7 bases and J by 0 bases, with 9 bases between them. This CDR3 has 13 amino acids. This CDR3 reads CASKVTLNTEAFF. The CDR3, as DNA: TGTGCCAGTAAGGTCACCCTGAACACTGAAGCTTTCTTT.

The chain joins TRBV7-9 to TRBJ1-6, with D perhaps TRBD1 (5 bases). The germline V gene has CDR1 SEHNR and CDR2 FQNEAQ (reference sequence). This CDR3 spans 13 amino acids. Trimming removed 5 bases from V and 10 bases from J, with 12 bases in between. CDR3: CASSRDPSSPLHF. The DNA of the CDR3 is TGTGCCAGCAGCCGGGACCCGAGCTCACCCCTCCACTTT.

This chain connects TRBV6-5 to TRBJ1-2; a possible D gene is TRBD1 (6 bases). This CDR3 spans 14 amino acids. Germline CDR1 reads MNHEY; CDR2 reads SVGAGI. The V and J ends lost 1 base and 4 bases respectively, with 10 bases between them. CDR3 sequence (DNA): TGTGCCAGCAGTTACTTCGGAGGGGGCTATGGCTACACCTTC. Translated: CASSYFGGGYGYTF.

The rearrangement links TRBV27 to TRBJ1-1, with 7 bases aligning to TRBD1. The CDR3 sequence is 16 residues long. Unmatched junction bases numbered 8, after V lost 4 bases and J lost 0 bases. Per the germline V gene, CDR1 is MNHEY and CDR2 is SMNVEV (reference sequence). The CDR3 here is CASSYTGVSMNTEAFF. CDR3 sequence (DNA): TGTGCCAGCAGTTATACAGGGGTTAGCATGAACACTGAAGCTTTCTTT.

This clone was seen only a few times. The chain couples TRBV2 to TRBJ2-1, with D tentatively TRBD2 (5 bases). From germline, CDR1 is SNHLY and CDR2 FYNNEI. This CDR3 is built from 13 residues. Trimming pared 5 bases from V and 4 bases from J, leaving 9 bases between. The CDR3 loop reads CASSPDLYNEQFF. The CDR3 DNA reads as TGTGCCAGCAGTCCGGACTTATACAATGAGCAGTTCTTC.

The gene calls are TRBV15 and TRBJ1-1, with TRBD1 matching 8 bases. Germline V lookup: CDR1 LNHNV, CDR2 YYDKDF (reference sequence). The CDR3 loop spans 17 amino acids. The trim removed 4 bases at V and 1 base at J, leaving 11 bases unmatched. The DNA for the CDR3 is TGTGCCACCAGCAATATGGACAGGGCAACGACGAACACTGAAGCTTTCTTT. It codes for CATSNMDRATTNTEAFF.

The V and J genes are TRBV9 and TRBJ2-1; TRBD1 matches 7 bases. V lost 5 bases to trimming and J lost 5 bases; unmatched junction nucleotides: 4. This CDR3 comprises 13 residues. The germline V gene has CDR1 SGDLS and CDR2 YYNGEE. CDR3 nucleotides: TGTGCCAGCAGGGACAGGACGAACAATGAGCAGTTCTTC. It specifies CASRDRTNNEQFF. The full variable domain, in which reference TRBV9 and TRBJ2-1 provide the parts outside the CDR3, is DSGVTQTPKHLITATGQRVTLRCSPRSGDLSVYWYQQSLDQGLQFLIQYYNGEERAKGNILERFSAQQFPDLHSELNLSSLELGDSALYFCASRDRTNNEQFFGPGTRLTVL.

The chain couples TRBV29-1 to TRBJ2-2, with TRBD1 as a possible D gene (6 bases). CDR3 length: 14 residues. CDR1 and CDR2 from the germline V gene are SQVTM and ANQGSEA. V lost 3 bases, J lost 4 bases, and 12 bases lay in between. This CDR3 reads CSVEGAVGTGELFF. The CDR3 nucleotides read TGCAGCGTTGAGGGGGCCGTGGGCACCGGGGAGCTGTTTTTT.

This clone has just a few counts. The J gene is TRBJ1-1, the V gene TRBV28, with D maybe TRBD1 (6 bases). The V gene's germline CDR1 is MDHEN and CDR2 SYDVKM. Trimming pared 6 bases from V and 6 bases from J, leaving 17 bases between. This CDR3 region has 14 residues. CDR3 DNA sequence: TGTGCCAGCAGGGTCAAGGGGGGGTACCCTGAAGCTTTCTTT. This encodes CASRVKGGYPEAFF. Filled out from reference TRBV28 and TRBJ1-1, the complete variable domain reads DVKVTQSSRYLVKRTGEKVFLECVQDMDHENMFWYRQDPGLGLRLIYFSYDVKMKEKGDIPEGYSVSREKKERFSLILESASTNQTSMYLCASRVKGGYPEAFFGQGTRLTVV.

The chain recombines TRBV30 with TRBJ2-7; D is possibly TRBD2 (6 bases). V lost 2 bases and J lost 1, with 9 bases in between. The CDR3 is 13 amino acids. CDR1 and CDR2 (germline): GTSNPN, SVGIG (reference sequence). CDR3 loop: CAWSRRESYEQYF. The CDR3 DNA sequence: TGTGCCTGGAGTCGGAGGGAATCCTACGAGCAGTACTTC.

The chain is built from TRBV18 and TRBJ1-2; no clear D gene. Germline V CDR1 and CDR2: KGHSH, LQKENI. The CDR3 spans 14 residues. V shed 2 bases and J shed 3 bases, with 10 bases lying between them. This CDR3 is CASSPSWTDYGYTF. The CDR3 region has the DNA TGTGCCAGCTCACCATCCTGGACGGACTATGGCTACACCTTC.

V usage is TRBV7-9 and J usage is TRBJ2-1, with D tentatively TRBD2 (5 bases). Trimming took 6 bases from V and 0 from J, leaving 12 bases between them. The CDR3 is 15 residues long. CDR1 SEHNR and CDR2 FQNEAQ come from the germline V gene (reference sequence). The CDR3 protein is CASRSGPSSYNEQFF. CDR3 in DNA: TGTGCCAGCAGGAGCGGCCCGAGCTCCTACAATGAGCAGTTCTTC.

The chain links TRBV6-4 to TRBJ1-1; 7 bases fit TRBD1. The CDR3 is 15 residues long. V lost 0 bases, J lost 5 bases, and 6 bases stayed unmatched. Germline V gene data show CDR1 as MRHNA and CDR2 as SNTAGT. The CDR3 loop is CASSDSGQGVTEAFF. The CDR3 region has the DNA TGTGCCAGCAGTGACTCCGGGCAGGGGGTGACTGAAGCTTTCTTT.

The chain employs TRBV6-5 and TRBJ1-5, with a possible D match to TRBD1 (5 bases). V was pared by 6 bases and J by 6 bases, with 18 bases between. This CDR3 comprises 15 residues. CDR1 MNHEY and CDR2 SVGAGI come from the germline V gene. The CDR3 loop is CASRPPGGVSQPQHF. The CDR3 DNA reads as TGTGCCAGCAGACCCCCCGGGGGAGTGAGTCAGCCCCAGCATTTT.

The CDR3: CASPTGETQYF. As DNA, the CDR3 is TGTGCCAGCCCGACGGGTGAGACCCAGTACTTC. V usage is TRBV7-6 and J usage is TRBJ2-5; unclear D gene. V dropped 8 bases and J dropped 5 bases, with 9 bases sitting between them. Germline V gene sequence: CDR1 SGHVS, CDR2 FNYEAQ. This CDR3 contains 11 residues.

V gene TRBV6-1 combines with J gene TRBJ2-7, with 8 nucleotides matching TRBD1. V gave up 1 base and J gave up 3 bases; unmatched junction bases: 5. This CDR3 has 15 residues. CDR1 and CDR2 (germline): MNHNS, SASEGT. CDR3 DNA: TGTGCCAGCAGTGAAGGGACAGGGACCTACTACGAGCAGTACTTC. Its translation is CASSEGTGTYYEQYF.

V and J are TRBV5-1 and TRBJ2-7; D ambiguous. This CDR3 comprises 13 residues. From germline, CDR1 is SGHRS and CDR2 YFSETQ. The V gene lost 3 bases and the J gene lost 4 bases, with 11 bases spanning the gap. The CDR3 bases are TGCGCCAGCAGCTACGCGGAACGGTACGAGCAGTACTTC. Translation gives CASSYAERYEQYF.

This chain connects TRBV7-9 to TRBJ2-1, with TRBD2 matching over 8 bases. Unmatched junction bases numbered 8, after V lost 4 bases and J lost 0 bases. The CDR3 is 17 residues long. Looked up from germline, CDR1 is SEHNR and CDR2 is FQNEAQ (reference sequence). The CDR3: CASSSPREVSSYNEQFF. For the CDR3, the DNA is TGTGCCAGCAGCTCACCGCGGGAGGTAAGCTCCTACAATGAGCAGTTCTTC.